This is a list of T cell receptor beta chains from one sample in a study of T-cell reconstitution after alpha-beta-depleted transplantation in children. Each CDR3 protein gets one entry after TCRdb re-called the PCR reads with MiXCR. Here the sample spans 600,000 to 700,000 distinct CDR3 sequences, about an eighth being singletons. The source material was PBMCs, sampled before TCRalphabeta/CD19-depleted stem cell transplant. The receptors were gathered from a girl aged 2 to 10 with congenital amegakaryocytic thrombocytopenia, due to receive a stem cell transplant. Both conserved end residues are part of each CDR3. D genes are given only for firm matches. For some rows the clone size is stated as once, few or many, or as a class when expanded; others skip it.

D gene	V gene	clone size	J gene	CDR3 protein	CDR3 DNA
-	TRBV30	-	TRBJ2-2	CAWSVLRNTGELFF	TGTGCCTGGAGTGTGTTGCGGAACACCGGGGAGCTGTTTTTT
-	TRBV11-2	-	TRBJ2-7	CASSNGEQYF	TGTGCCAGCAGCAACGGTGAGCAGTACTTC
-	TRBV7-2	many	TRBJ1-5	CASSLVHLLGNQPQHF	TGTGCCAGCAGCTTAGTGCATTTACTTGGCAATCAGCCCCAGCATTTT
-	TRBV5-1	many	TRBJ2-5	CASSDQGRETQYF	TGCGCCAGCAGCGATCAGGGAAGGGAGACCCAGTACTTC
TRBD2	TRBV7-9	-	TRBJ2-1	CASSPEREGRNEQFF	TGTGCCAGCAGCCCGGAGCGGGAGGGCCGTAATGAGCAGTTCTTC
-	TRBV7-3	once	TRBJ2-1	CVKSSYNEQFF	TGTGTCAAGAGCTCCTACAATGAGCAGTTCTTC
-	TRBV20-1	many	TRBJ1-1	CSARVKGLNTEAFF	TGCAGTGCTAGAGTGAAGGGGCTGAACACTGAAGCTTTCTTT
TRBD2	TRBV20-1	many	TRBJ2-7	CSAASGRTYEQYF	TGCAGTGCGGCTAGCGGTAGAACCTACGAGCAGTACTTC
-	TRBV20-1	many	TRBJ1-2	CSALRDIGDYGYTF	TGCAGTGCCCTGAGAGACATCGGAGACTATGGCTACACCTTC
-	TRBV19	many	TRBJ2-1	CASGLRTAYNEQFF	TGTGCCAGTGGACTCCGGACAGCCTACAATGAGCAGTTCTTC
TRBD1	TRBV5-4	few	TRBJ1-2	CASSLFTPGTGYGYTF	TGTGCCAGCAGCTTGTTTACGCCCGGGACAGGATATGGCTACACCTTC
-	TRBV20-1	few	TRBJ1-3	CSASRVSSGNTIYF	TGCAGTGCTAGTCGGGTTTCTTCTGGAAACACCATATATTTT
TRBD2	TRBV20-1	many	TRBJ2-2	CSASPGLADTGELFF	TGCAGTGCTTCTCCGGGACTAGCGGACACCGGGGAGCTGTTTTTT
-	TRBV9	many	TRBJ1-2	CASSVEGAGAFNYGYTF	TGTGCCAGCAGCGTAGAGGGAGCAGGGGCCTTTAACTATGGCTACACCTTC
TRBD2	TRBV19	few	TRBJ2-1	CASRVASGNNEQFF	TGTGCCAGTAGGGTCGCTAGCGGCAACAATGAGCAGTTCTTC
TRBD2	TRBV20-1	many	TRBJ2-1	CSATHDPGTMVYNEQFF	TGCAGTGCCACTCATGACCCCGGGACTATGGTTTACAATGAGCAGTTCTTC
TRBD2	TRBV5-5	many	TRBJ2-7	CASSLTGTTSYEQYF	TGTGCCAGCAGCCTAACCGGGACTACCTCCTACGAGCAGTACTTC